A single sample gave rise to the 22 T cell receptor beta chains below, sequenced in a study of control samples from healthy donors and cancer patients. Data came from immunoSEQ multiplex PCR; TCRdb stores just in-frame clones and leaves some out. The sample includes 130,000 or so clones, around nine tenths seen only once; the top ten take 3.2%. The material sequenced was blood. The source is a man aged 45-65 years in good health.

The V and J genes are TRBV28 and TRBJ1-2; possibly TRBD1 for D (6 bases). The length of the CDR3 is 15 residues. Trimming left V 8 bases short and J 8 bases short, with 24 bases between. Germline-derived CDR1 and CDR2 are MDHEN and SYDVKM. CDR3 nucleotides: TGTGCCAGCCAACTTGGGGGGGGACAAAGGAGAGGCTACACCTTC. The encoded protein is CASQLGGGQRRGYTF.

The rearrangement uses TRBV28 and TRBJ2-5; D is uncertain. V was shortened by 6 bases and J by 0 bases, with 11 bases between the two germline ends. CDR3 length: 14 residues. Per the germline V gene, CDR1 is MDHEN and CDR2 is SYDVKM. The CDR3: CASSPSAYQETQYF. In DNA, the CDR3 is TGTGCCAGCAGCCCCTCGGCGTACCAAGAGACCCAGTACTTC.

CDR3 residues: CASSSLKIAGIQETQYF. The CDR3 coding sequence is TGTGCCAGCAGCTCCCTGAAGATAGCGGGGATCCAAGAGACCCAGTACTTC. The chain combines TRBV7-2 with TRBJ2-5, with 8 bases fitting TRBD2. The CDR3 totals 17 residues. With 4 bases clipped from V and 1 base from J, the junction kept 11 bases outside the gene matches. From germline, CDR1 is SGHTA and CDR2 FQGNSA.

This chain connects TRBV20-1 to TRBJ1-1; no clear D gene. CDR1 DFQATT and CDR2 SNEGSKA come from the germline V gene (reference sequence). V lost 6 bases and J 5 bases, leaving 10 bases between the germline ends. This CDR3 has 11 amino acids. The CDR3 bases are TGCAGTGCCGGACGGTTGACTGAAGCTTTCTTT. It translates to CSAGRLTEAFF.

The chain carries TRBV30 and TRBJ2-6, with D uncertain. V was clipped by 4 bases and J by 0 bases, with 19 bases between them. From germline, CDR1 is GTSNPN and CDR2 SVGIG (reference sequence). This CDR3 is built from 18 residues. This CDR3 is CAWTLAHSIDSGANVLTF. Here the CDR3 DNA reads TGTGCCTGGACCCTCGCCCACAGTATCGACTCTGGGGCCAACGTCCTGACTTTC.

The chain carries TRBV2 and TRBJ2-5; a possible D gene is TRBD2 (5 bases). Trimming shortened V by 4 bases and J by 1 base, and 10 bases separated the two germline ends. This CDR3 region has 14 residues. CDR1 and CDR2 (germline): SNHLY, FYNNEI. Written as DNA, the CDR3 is TGTGCCAGCAGTGGTTCGGGGATCCAAGAGACCCAGTACTTC. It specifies CASSGSGIQETQYF.

This CDR3 is CASSPSGRETQYF. DNA for the CDR3: TGTGCCAGCAGCCCCTCGGGTCGGGAGACCCAGTACTTC. This chain connects TRBV7-3 to TRBJ2-5; no reliable D call. Germline CDR1 SGHTA, CDR2 FQGTGA. CDR3 length: 13 residues. Trimming stripped 5 bases from V and 5 bases from J, with 12 bases between.

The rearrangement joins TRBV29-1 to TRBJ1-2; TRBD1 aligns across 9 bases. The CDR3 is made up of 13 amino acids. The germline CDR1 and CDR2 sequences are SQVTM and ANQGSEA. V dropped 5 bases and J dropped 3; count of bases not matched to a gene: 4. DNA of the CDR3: TGCAGCGTTATACAGGGGGCCGACTATGGCTACACCTTC. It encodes CSVIQGADYGYTF.

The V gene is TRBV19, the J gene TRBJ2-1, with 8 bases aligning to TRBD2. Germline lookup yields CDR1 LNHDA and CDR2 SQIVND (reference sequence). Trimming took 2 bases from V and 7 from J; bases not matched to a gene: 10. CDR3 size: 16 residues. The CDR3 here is CASSIPPGGARNEQFF. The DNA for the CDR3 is TGTGCCAGTAGTATACCTCCCGGGGGGGCGAGAAATGAGCAGTTCTTC.

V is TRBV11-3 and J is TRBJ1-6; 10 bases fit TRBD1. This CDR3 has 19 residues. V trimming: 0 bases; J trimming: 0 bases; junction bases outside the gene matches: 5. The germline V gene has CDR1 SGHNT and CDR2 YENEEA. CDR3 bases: TGTGCCAGCAGCTTAGAGGGGACAGGGGTTACCTCCTATAATTCACCCCTCCACTTT. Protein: CASSLEGTGVTSYNSPLHF.

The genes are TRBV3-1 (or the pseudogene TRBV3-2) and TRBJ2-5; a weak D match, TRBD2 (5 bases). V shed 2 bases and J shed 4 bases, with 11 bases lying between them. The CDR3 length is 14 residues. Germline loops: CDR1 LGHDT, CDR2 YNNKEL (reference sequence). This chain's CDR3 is CASSQLASSETQYF. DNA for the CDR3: TGTGCCAGCAGCCAACTAGCTAGCTCAGAGACCCAGTACTTC.

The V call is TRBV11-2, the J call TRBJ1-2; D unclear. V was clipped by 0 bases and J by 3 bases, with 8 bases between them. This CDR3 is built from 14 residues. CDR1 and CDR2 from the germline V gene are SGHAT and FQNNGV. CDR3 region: CASSLDGADYGYTF. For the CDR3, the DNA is TGTGCCAGCAGCTTAGATGGCGCAGACTATGGCTACACCTTC. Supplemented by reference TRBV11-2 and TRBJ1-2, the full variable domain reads EAGVAQSPRYKIIEKRQSVAFWCNPISGHATLYWYQQILGQGPKLLIQFQNNGVVDDSQLPKDRFSAERLKGVDSTLKIQPAKLEDSAVYLCASSLDGADYGYTFGSGTRLTVV.

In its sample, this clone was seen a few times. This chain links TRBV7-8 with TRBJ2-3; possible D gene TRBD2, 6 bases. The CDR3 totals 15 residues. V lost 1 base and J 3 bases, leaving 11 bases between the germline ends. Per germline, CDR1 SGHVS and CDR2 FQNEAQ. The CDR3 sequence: CASSLGYRGTDTQYF. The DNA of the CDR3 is TGTGCCAGCAGCTTAGGGTACCGGGGGACAGATACGCAGTATTTT. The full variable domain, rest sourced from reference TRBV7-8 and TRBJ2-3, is GAGVSQSPRYKVAKRGQDVALRCDPISGHVSLFWYQQALGQGPEFLTYFQNEAQLDKSGLPSDRFFAERPEGSVSTLKIQRTQQEDSAVYLCASSLGYRGTDTQYFGPGTRLTVL.

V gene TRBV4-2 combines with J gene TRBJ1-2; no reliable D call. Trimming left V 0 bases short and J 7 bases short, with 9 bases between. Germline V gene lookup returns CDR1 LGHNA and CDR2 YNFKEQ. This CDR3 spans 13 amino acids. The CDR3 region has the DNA TGTGCCAGCAGCCAAGATACCCGGGGTGGCTACACCTTC. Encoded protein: CASSQDTRGGYTF.

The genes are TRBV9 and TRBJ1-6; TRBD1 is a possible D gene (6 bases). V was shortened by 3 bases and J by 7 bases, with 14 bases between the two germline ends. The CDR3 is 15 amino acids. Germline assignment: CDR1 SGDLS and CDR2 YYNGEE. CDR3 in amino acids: CASSERRGGNSPLHF. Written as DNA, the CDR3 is TGTGCCAGCAGCGAACGCAGGGGCGGGAATTCACCCCTCCACTTT.

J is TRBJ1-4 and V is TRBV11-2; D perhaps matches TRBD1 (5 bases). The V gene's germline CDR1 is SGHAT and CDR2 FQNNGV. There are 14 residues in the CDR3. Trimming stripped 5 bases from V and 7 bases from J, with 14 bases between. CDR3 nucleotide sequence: TGTGCCAGCAGCCGTTGGGGGTTTGGTGAAAAACTGTTTTTT. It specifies CASSRWGFGEKLFF.

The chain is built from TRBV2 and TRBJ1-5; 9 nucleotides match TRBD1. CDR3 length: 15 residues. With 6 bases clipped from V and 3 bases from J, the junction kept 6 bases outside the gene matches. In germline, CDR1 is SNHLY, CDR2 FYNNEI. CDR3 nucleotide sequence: TGTGCCAGCAGCCTCTGGGACAGGGTCAATCAGCCCCAGCATTTT. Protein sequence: CASSLWDRVNQPQHF.

The CDR3 reads CASSPGANANTGELFF. The CDR3 region has the DNA TGTGCCAGCAGCCCAGGGGCCAACGCGAACACCGGGGAGCTGTTTTTT. The chain links TRBV7-6 to TRBJ2-2, with a weak D call TRBD1 (6 bases). Germline lookup yields CDR1 SGHVS and CDR2 FNYEAQ. Trimming cost V 5 bases and J 0 bases, with 13 bases left between them. The CDR3 is 16 residues long.

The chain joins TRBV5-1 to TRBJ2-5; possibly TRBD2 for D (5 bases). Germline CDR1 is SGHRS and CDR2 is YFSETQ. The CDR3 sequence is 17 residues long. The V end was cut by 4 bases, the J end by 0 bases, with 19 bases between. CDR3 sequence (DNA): TGCGCCAGCAGCCCTTGGTTCGGGGTCTCCTACCAAGAGACCCAGTACTTC. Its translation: CASSPWFGVSYQETQYF.

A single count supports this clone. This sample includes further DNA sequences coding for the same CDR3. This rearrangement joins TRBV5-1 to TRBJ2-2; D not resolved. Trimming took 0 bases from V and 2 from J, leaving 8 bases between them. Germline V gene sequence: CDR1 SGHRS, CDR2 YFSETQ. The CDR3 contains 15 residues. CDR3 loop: CASSLGGSNTGELFF. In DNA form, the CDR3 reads TGCGCCAGCAGCTTGGGGGGATCCAACACCGGGGAGCTGTTTTTT.

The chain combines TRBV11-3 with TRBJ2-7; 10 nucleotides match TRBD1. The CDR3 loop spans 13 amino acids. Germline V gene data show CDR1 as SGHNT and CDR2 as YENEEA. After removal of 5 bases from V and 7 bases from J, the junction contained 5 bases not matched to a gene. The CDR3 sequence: CASSTGTGVEQYF. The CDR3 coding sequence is TGTGCCAGCAGCACCGGGACAGGGGTTGAGCAGTACTTC.

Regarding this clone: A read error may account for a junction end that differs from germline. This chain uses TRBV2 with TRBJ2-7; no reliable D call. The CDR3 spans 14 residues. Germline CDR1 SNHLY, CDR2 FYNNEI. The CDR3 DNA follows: TGTGCCAGCAGAGAAGGGCGTACCTCCTACGAGCAGTACTTC. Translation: CASREGRTSYEQYF.